This T cell receptor (beta chain) stems from a study of T cell responses to AZD1222 COVID-19 vaccine. In regard to this clone: One end of the junction does not line up with germline, which may come from a read error.

Here immunoSEQ multiplex PCR was the method, and the copy in TCRdb shows in-frame clones only, minus some. The profile shows 140,000 to 150,000 clones, under 95% of them singletons. Germline CDR1 SGHTA, CDR2 FQGNSA. The CDR3 runs 14 residues. The source of this sequence is an adult who received the AZD1222 COVID-19 vaccine. Sequencing was performed on peripheral blood, taken 28 days after the second AZD1222 dose. This chain connects TRBV7-2 to TRBJ2-3; no definite D call. In DNA form, the CDR3 reads TGTGCCAGCAGCTTAGGCCTTAGCATAGATACGCAGTATTTT. It specifies CASSLGLSIDTQYF.